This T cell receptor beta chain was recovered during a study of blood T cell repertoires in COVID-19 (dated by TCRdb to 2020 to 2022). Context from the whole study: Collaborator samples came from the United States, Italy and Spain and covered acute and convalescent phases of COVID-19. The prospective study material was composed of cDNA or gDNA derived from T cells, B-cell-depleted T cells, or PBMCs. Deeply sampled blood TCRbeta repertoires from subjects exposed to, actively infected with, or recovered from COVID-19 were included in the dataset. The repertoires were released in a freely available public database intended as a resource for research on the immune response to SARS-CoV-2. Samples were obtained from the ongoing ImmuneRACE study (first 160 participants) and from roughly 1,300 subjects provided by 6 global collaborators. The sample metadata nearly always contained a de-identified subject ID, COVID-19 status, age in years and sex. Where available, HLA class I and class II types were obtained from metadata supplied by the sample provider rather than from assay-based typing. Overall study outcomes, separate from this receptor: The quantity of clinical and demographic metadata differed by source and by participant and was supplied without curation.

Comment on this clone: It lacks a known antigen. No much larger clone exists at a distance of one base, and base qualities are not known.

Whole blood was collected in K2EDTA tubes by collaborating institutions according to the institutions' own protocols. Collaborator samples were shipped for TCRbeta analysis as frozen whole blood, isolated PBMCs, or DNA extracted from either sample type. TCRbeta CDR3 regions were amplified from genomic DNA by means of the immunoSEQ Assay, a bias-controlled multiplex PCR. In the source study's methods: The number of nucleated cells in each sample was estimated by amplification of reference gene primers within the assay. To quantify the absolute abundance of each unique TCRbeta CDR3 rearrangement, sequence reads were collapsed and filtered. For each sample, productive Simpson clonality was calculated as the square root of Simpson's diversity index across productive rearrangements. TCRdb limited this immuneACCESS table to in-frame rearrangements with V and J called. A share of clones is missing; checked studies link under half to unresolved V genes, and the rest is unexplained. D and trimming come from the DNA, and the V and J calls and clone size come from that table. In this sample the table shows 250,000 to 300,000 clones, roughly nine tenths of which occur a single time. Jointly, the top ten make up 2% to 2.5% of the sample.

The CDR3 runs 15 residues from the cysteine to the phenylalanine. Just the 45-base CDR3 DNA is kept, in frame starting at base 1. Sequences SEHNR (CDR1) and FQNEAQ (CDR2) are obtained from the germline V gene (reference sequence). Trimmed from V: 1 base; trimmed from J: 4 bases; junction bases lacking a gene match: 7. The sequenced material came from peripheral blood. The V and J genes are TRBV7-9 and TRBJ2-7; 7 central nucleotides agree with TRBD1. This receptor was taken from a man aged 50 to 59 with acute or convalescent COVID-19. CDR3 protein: CASSLGDSRFYEQYF. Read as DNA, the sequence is TGTGCCAGCAGCTTAGGGGACAGCCGATTTTACGAGCAGTACTTC.